Following are 14 T cell receptor beta chains from one sample sequenced in a study of shared clonotypes between healthy human individuals. The protocol was immunoSEQ multiplex PCR, while the TCRdb copy is restricted to in-frame clones and leaves out a portion. The sample has about 2.3 million clones, around 92% seen once. What was sequenced was naive CD4+ T cells from PBMCs. As for subset: CD45RA+ positively selected. Receptors were obtained from a man aged 18 to 35 in good health. Some clones in this sample may be carry-over from other donors' samples.

The chain joins TRBV2 to TRBJ1-3, with 7 nucleotides matching TRBD1. The V and J ends lost 8 bases and 2 bases, in that order; junction bases with no gene match: 6. There are 14 residues in the CDR3. CDR1 and CDR2 (germline): SNHLY, FYNNEI. CDR3: CASGGQLTGNTIYF. DNA for the CDR3: TGTGCCAGCGGGGGACAGCTTACTGGAAACACCATATATTTT.

In the case of this clone: This same CDR3 is encoded by further DNA sequences in the sample. The chain uses TRBV6-1 and TRBJ2-2; 8 bases are shared with TRBD1. The CDR3 has 15 amino acids. The V gene's germline CDR1 is MNHNS and CDR2 SASEGT. Unmatched junction bases numbered 4, after V lost 6 bases and J lost 1 base. The CDR3 DNA sequence: TGTGCCAGCAGGGGGACAGGACGGAACACCGGGGAGCTGTTTTTT. Translated: CASRGTGRNTGELFF.

Of note for this clone: This sample also contains other DNA sequences that code for the same CDR3. The CDR3 DNA reads as TGTGCCAGCAGCCCCGCTGGGGATACGCAGTATTTT. Translation gives CASSPAGDTQYF. The rearrangement links TRBV28 to TRBJ2-3; D not certain. There are 12 residues in the CDR3. The V end lost 6 bases, the J end lost 6 bases, and 10 bases lay between the germline ends. Germline-derived CDR1 and CDR2 are MDHEN and SYDVKM.

Details on this clone: This specimen includes other DNA sequences encoding the same CDR3. CDR3 sequence: CSVGHTNTGELFF. As DNA, the CDR3 is TGCAGCGTCGGCCATACGAACACCGGGGAGCTGTTTTTT. The V and J genes are TRBV29-1 and TRBJ2-2, with D unclear. The CDR3 contains 13 residues. With 6 bases removed from V and 0 bases from J, the gap between germline ends came to 8 bases. Germline V gene lookup returns CDR1 SQVTM and CDR2 ANQGSEA.

This sequence joins TRBV5-5 and TRBJ1-2; D possibly corresponds to TRBD1 (5 bases). CDR3 length: 15 residues. The germline CDR1 and CDR2 sequences are SGHKS and YYEKEE (reference sequence). Deletions cut 0 bases from V and 2 bases from J, with 11 bases between. The CDR3 reads CASSLVAGKNYGYTF. Written as DNA, the CDR3 is TGTGCCAGCAGCTTGGTGGCAGGGAAAAACTATGGCTACACCTTC.

The chain uses TRBV9 and TRBJ2-1; no clear D gene. Germline V gene sequence: CDR1 SGDLS, CDR2 YYNGEE. The CDR3 totals 15 residues. V shed 4 bases and J shed 0 bases, with 11 bases lying between them. This CDR3 reads CASSFDPSSYNEQFF. CDR3 in DNA: TGTGCCAGCAGCTTCGACCCCAGCTCCTACAATGAGCAGTTCTTC.

The chain employs TRBV5-4 and TRBJ2-7; 13 nucleotides match TRBD2. V gave up 3 bases and J gave up 6 bases; unmatched junction bases: 6. CDR3 length equals 15 residues. Germline CDR1 is SGHNT and CDR2 is YYREEE (reference sequence). CDR3: CASSSPRTSGSEQYF. CDR3 coding DNA: TGTGCCAGCAGCTCACCCCGGACTAGCGGGAGCGAGCAGTACTTC.

This chain links TRBV19 with TRBJ2-1; TRBD2 agrees at 15 bases. The germline V gene encodes CDR1 LNHDA and CDR2 SQIVND (reference sequence). The CDR3 is 18 amino acids. Unmatched junction bases numbered 10, after V lost 6 bases and J lost 4 bases. The CDR3 bases are TGTGCCAGTAGGGGACTAGCGGGAGGTCGTGTACCTTACAATGAGCAGTTCTTC. Translated: CASRGLAGGRVPYNEQFF.

The V gene is TRBV2, the J gene TRBJ2-2; D gene ambiguous. Germline lookup yields CDR1 SNHLY and CDR2 FYNNEI. Trimming took off 2 bases at V and 7 bases at J, with 11 bases between the two ends. This CDR3 region has 14 residues. This CDR3 is CASSELGTIGELFF. CDR3 bases: TGTGCCAGCAGTGAACTGGGCACTATCGGGGAGCTGTTTTTT. Complete variable domain (other parts from reference TRBV2 and TRBJ2-2): EPEVTQTPSHQVTQMGQEVILRCVPISNHLYFYWYRQILGQKVEFLVSFYNNEISEKSEIFDDQFSVERPDGSNFTLKIRSTKLEDSAMYFCASSELGTIGELFFGEGSRLTVL.

This clone has only a few counts. Other DNA sequences from this sample encode an identical CDR3 as well. The J gene is TRBJ2-7, the V gene TRBV9; 10 nucleotides agree with TRBD2. The V gene end was trimmed by 0 bases and the J gene end by 1 base; junction bases not matched to a gene: 1. The CDR3 sequence is 15 residues long. Germline V gives CDR1 SGDLS, CDR2 YYNGEE. As DNA, the CDR3 is TGTGCCAGCAGCGTAGGGACTAGCGGTTCCTACGAGCAGTACTTC. Translating it yields CASSVGTSGSYEQYF. The complete variable domain, with remaining parts taken from reference TRBV9 and TRBJ2-7, reads DSGVTQTPKHLITATGQRVTLRCSPRSGDLSVYWYQQSLDQGLQFLIQYYNGEERAKGNILERFSAQQFPDLHSELNLSSLELGDSALYFCASSVGTSGSYEQYFGPGTRLTVT.

V and J are TRBV5-1 and TRBJ1-1, with 9 bases that match TRBD1. With V trimmed by 4 bases and J by 7 bases, 14 bases remained unmatched. There are 16 residues in the CDR3. In germline, CDR1 is SGHRS, CDR2 YFSETQ. In DNA, the CDR3 is TGCGCCAGCAGCCTTGGCCGGCGGACAGGGGTGTTTGAAGCTTTCTTT. Its translation is CASSLGRRTGVFEAFF. Filled out from reference TRBV5-1 and TRBJ1-1, the complete variable domain reads KAGVTQTPRYLIKTRGQQVTLSCSPISGHRSVSWYQQTPGQGLQFLFEYFSETQRNKGNFPGRFSGRQFSNSRSEMNVSTLELGDSALYLCASSLGRRTGVFEAFFGQGTRLTVV.

The chain employs TRBV28 and TRBJ2-3, with D maybe TRBD2 (6 bases). The CDR3 spans 15 residues. Trimming shortened V by 4 bases and J by 4 bases, and 15 bases separated the two germline ends. The germline V gene encodes CDR1 MDHEN and CDR2 SYDVKM. The CDR3 DNA reads as TGTGCCAGCAGTTCCCCGGGAGAGGCGCCAGATACGCAGTATTTT. It specifies CASSSPGEAPDTQYF.

This clone has a handful of counts. Other nucleotide sequences from this sample produce the same CDR3. This sequence joins TRBV28 and TRBJ1-5; D uncertain. Germline CDR1 and CDR2: MDHEN and SYDVKM. Trimming took off 3 bases at V and 6 bases at J, with 3 bases between the two ends. This CDR3 is 11 amino acids long. The CDR3 region has the DNA TGTGCCAGCAGTTTGCGTCAGCCCCAGCATTTT. Its protein is CASSLRQPQHF. The whole variable domain, remainder taken from reference TRBV28 and TRBJ1-5, is DVKVTQSSRYLVKRTGEKVFLECVQDMDHENMFWYRQDPGLGLRLIYFSYDVKMKEKGDIPEGYSVSREKKERFSLILESASTNQTSMYLCASSLRQPQHFGDGTRLSIL.

The chain has TRBV2 and TRBJ2-1; D is ambiguous. The V gene lost 4 bases and the J gene lost 4 bases, with 11 bases spanning the gap. The CDR3 is 14 amino acids. Germline V gene lookup returns CDR1 SNHLY and CDR2 FYNNEI. In nucleotides, the CDR3 is TGTGCCAGCAGTGGGGCTTTACCGTACAATGAGCAGTTCTTC. Translating it yields CASSGALPYNEQFF.